One and the same sample provided the 16 T cell receptor beta chains below, sequenced in a study of blood T cell repertoires in COVID-19. The assay was immunoSEQ multiplex PCR, and TCRdb's table has in-frame clones only and misses some. The data show 470,000 or so clones, approximately 90% seen once. The specimen was peripheral blood. Receptor source: a woman between 25 and 40 years old with acute or convalescent COVID-19.

The chain has TRBV3-1 (or the pseudogene TRBV3-2) and TRBJ2-3, with TRBD2 matching 8 bases. Germline lookup yields CDR1 LGHDT and CDR2 YNNKEL (reference sequence). With 6 bases clipped from V and 3 bases from J, the junction kept 8 bases outside the gene matches. This CDR3 has 15 amino acids. DNA of the CDR3: TGTGCCAGCAGGCCGGGGGTAGCGGGGACAGATACGCAGTATTTT. It codes for CASRPGVAGTDTQYF.

This sequence joins TRBV6-5 and TRBJ2-7; 7 nucleotides agree with TRBD1. Germline V gene data show CDR1 as MNHEY and CDR2 as SVGAGI. The V and J ends lost 6 bases and 5 bases, in that order; junction bases with no gene match: 13. There are 15 residues in the CDR3. DNA of the CDR3: TGTGCCAGCAGCGCCACTCAGGGGGAAGATGACGAGCAGTACTTC. As protein: CASSATQGEDDEQYF.

V gene TRBV27 combines with J gene TRBJ2-7; weak D call: TRBD2 (7 bases). There are 15 residues in the CDR3. Trimming cost V 3 bases and J 3 bases, with 15 bases left between them. CDR1 MNHEY and CDR2 SMNVEV come from the germline V gene (reference sequence). CDR3 amino acids: CASSLRGGGHYEQYF. The CDR3 DNA is TGTGCCAGCAGTTTGCGAGGGGGGGGGCACTACGAGCAGTACTTC.

The genes are TRBV7-9 and TRBJ1-1, with D perhaps matching TRBD1 (5 bases). Trimming took off 2 bases at V and 4 bases at J, with 11 bases between the two ends. In germline, CDR1 is SEHNR, CDR2 FQNEAQ (reference sequence). This CDR3 contains 14 residues. The DNA of the CDR3 is TGTGCCAGCAGCTTATCAGGGTGGGGCACTGAAGCTTTCTTT. This translates into CASSLSGWGTEAFF.

The rearrangement links TRBV29-1 to TRBJ1-2; 9 bases agree with TRBD1. With V trimmed by 3 bases and J by 6 bases, 5 bases remained unmatched. Germline CDR1 is SQVTM and CDR2 is ANQGSEA. CDR3 length equals 13 residues. The CDR3 DNA sequence: TGCAGCGTTGAGTGGACAGGGGAACATGGCTACACCTTC. This codes for CSVEWTGEHGYTF.

Of note for this clone: Other DNA sequences in this sample translate to the same CDR3. The V call is TRBV5-1, the J call TRBJ1-3; 8 bases match TRBD1. This CDR3 is 14 amino acids long. After removal of 2 bases from V and 4 bases from J, the junction contained 2 bases not matched to a gene. Germline V CDR1 and CDR2: SGHRS, YFSETQ. This CDR3 reads CASSLGTGGNTIYF. In nucleotides, the CDR3 is TGCGCCAGCAGCTTAGGGACAGGCGGAAACACCATATATTTT.

The chain combines TRBV28 with TRBJ2-5; 7 nucleotides match TRBD1. The CDR3 covers 14 residues. Germline trimming cut 2 bases from V and 6 bases from J; bases unmatched to any gene: 6. Per the germline V gene, CDR1 is MDHEN and CDR2 is SYDVKM. The CDR3 reads CASSLLRQGKTQYF. The CDR3 region has the DNA TGTGCCAGCAGTTTACTGCGACAGGGAAAGACCCAGTACTTC.

The rearrangement links TRBV6-2 or TRBV6-3 to TRBJ1-2; tentative D call: TRBD1 (5 bases). CDR1 and CDR2 (germline): MNHEY, SVGEGT. V was pared by 2 bases and J by 4 bases, with 11 bases between. The CDR3 loop spans 14 amino acids. The chain's CDR3 is CASSYDSIGYGYTF. CDR3 bases: TGTGCCAGCAGTTACGACAGTATAGGCTATGGCTACACCTTC.

This clone came up once. The J gene is TRBJ1-1, the V gene TRBV18; D call uncertain. Trimming removed 6 bases from V and 3 bases from J, with 11 bases in between. The CDR3 is made up of 13 amino acids. Germline assignment: CDR1 KGHSH and CDR2 LQKENI. CDR3 in DNA: TGTGCCAGCTCGCTTAGTCAGGACACTGAAGCTTTCTTT. This codes for CASSLSQDTEAFF.

This sequence joins TRBV27 and TRBJ2-4; D not certain. Trimming stripped 4 bases from V and 8 bases from J, with 15 bases between. This CDR3 has 14 amino acids. Germline lookup yields CDR1 MNHEY and CDR2 SMNVEV (reference sequence). CDR3 DNA sequence: TGTGCCAGCAGTTATGCGCTTCTTCCACACATTCAGTACTTC. Its protein is CASSYALLPHIQYF.

The CDR3 bases are TGTGCCAGCAGCTTAAGGGGACAGGGGAACACTGAAGCTTTCTTT. It encodes CASSLRGQGNTEAFF. The rearrangement links TRBV7-8 to TRBJ1-1, with 9 bases identical to TRBD1. Germline V CDR1 and CDR2: SGHVS, FQNEAQ. The CDR3 has 15 amino acids. The ends lost 2 bases at V and 1 base at J; junction bases unmatched: 2.

The CDR3 reads CASRSTGDRDLEKLFF. In nucleotides, the CDR3 is TGTGCCAGCAGGTCGACTGGGGACAGGGACCTTGAAAAACTGTTTTTT. The rearrangement joins TRBV28 to TRBJ1-4; TRBD1 matches at 9 bases. The junction had 12 bases not matched to a gene; V was cut back by 6 bases and J by 7 bases. The CDR3 loop spans 16 amino acids. Germline V gene data show CDR1 as MDHEN and CDR2 as SYDVKM. The full variable domain, rest sourced from reference TRBV28 and TRBJ1-4, is DVKVTQSSRYLVKRTGEKVFLECVQDMDHENMFWYRQDPGLGLRLIYFSYDVKMKEKGDIPEGYSVSREKKERFSLILESASTNQTSMYLCASRSTGDRDLEKLFFGSGTQLSVL.

The chain employs TRBV19 and TRBJ1-5; D is possibly TRBD1 (5 bases). The CDR3 consists of 16 residues. With 10 bases removed from V and 6 bases from J, the gap between germline ends came to 25 bases. Germline CDR1 reads LNHDA; CDR2 reads SQIVND (reference sequence). This chain's CDR3 is CATREPARRRGQPQHF. As DNA, the CDR3 is TGTGCCACCCGCGAGCCCGCTCGCCGGAGGGGTCAGCCCCAGCATTTT. Filled out from reference TRBV19 and TRBJ1-5, the complete variable domain reads DGGITQSPKYLFRKEGQNVTLSCEQNLNHDAMYWYRQDPGQGLRLIYYSQIVNDFQKGDIAEGYSVSREKKESFPLTVTSAQKNPTAFYLCATREPARRRGQPQHFGDGTRLSIL.

V is TRBV7-5 and J is TRBJ1-5; TRBD1 is the table's D call, not checked against the DNA. TRBV7-5 is termed a pseudogene. This CDR3 region has 16 residues. The CDR3 sequence is CARSPTRLQVDKPQHF. The CDR3 nucleotides read TGTGCCAGAAGCCCGACGCGGTTACAGGTGGACAAGCCCCAGCATTTT.

This clone is a singleton in its sample. The gene calls are TRBV5-6 and TRBJ2-7; 8 bases are a match to TRBD1. The V gene's germline CDR1 is SGHDT and CDR2 YYEEEE. V shed 2 bases, J shed 4 bases, and the junction held 11 bases outside the gene matches. The CDR3 length is 16 residues. The CDR3 bases are TGTGCCAGCAGCTTTACCCGGACAGGGAACTTGTACGAGCAGTACTTC. Translation gives CASSFTRTGNLYEQYF.

As DNA, the CDR3 is TGTGCCACGACAGGATTGGATAGAACCACTGAAGCTTTCTTT. It encodes CATTGLDRTTEAFF. The chain links TRBV2 to TRBJ1-1; TRBD1 might be the D (6 bases). Trimming removed 10 bases at V and 4 bases at J, with 19 bases between. The CDR3 contains 14 residues. Germline CDR1 reads SNHLY; CDR2 reads FYNNEI.